This record looks at one TCR beta chain sequence and its context. Its antigen has not been determined. Nothing much larger sits one base from this clone, and base qualities are not available. Blood samples were collected up to 4 times in the first month after transplant and then at least monthly when available. This entry comes from a study of graft-versus-host responses after intestinal transplantation (TCRdb year 2021). Broadly, across the study: The transplants that recipients got were multivisceral, liver-intestinal, or isolated intestinal. Every recipient was given anti-thymocyte globulin induction, then maintenance tacrolimus and steroids for approximately 3 years. Bulk TCR-beta CDR3 sequencing was used to track graft-versus-host and host-versus-graft alloreactive T cell clones in the graft, circulation and bone marrow after intestinal transplantation. Alloreactive clones were identified by sequencing pre-transplant mixed lymphocyte reaction products and comparing them with unstimulated pre-transplant donor and recipient T cells. Of the 20 to 25 intestinal transplant recipients enrolled in the cohort, one of whom was a retransplant, 3 patients without pretransplant specimens were excluded. Donor T cell macrochimerism was defined as a peak of at least 4% donor T cells among recipient peripheral blood mononuclear cells. Instead of going to the commercial service, samples from a few later patients were sequenced in-house on an Illumina MiSeq and processed with MiXCR.

CDR1 and CDR2 are drawn from the germline V gene: SGHAT, FQNNGV. Trimming at the junction amounts to 5 bases on V and 6 bases on J, and the germline ends lie 19 bases apart. The CDR3 spans 16 residues, from the cysteine through the phenylalanine. Only the CDR3 part of the read is kept: 48 bases, read in frame from the first base. Broader findings and caveats from the paper: Early after transplant, peak levels of circulating GvH clones were associated with declines in HvG clones. Patients with donor T cell macrochimerism had high GvH to HvG T cell clonal ratios in their allografts. Conclusions were limited by the relatively low number and heterogeneity of intestinal transplant patients. GvH clones were found in recipient bone marrow, and some of the GvH clones appeared earlier in ileal mucosa or blood, which is consistent with an intestinal mucosal origin.

The receptor library was made with the immunoSEQ multiplex PCR assay. For most patients, genomic DNA was subjected to high-throughput TCR-beta CDR3 sequencing by Adaptive Biotechnologies. As for the authors' bioinformatics: TCR sequencing data for 18 patients were retrieved from Adaptive's ImmunoSEQ software; a few other patients were processed with MiXCR and VDJtools. Because the origin of CDR3 nucleotide sequences shared between donor and recipient could not be assigned, those sequences were removed. To count as alloreactive, a clone needed at least 2-fold expansion over unstimulated cells and a minimum CFSE-low frequency of 0.002% (template counts) or 0.001% (read counts). Mappable clones were those detected in sequenced pre-transplant spleen, lymph node, or MLR CFSE-low populations of the donor or recipient. Cumulative frequency of alloreactive clones was calculated as a percentage of all sequences weighted by copy number. Sourced from immuneACCESS, this table was stored by TCRdb with only in-frame sequences that have V and J called. A share of the clones is absent; for the studies checked, an unresolved V gene accounts for under half, and the remainder has no known explanation. V and J calls and clone size are as listed in that table; D and trimming were resolved from the DNA. The sample data list 95,000 to 100,000 clones, and roughly 88% of these were observed just once. Of the sample, 1.4% falls within the top ten clones.

The sequencing used PBMCs, collected 255 days after intestinal transplant. The clonotype comes from a human patient who received an intestinal transplant, so some T cells may come from the graft donor. This sequence uses TRBV11-2 and TRBJ2-2, and the D gene may be TRBD2, 6 bases matching. The bases read TGTGCCAGCAGCCGGGGGTTGCTGCTAGGGTCCGGGGAGCTGTTTTTT. It translates to CASSRGLLLGSGELFF.